The 9 T cell receptor beta chains below all came from one sample that was sequenced in a study of tumor-infiltrating lymphocytes in primary liver carcinoma (dated by TCRdb to about 2017). For sequencing, an Illumina HiSeq 2500 was employed. A constant-region primer and ProtoScript II reverse transcriptase were used to reverse-transcribe TCRbeta-specific cDNA from roughly 0.55 ug total RNA. Construction of the TCRbeta libraries relied on three nested rounds of multiplex PCR, following a slightly modified ARM-PCR procedure. Multiplex TRBV1-TRBV30 forward primers and a Cbeta reverse primer were used in the first two PCR rounds, each of which was run for about 10 cycles. The public reads were reanalyzed by TCRdb: fastp trimming at Q25, MiXCR alignment, in-frame beta chains only. Every CDR3 protein is listed once, alongside the most common genes and DNA of its rows. The sample includes just over 300,000 distinct CDR3 sequences, with 45% to 70% observed a single time. The ten largest make up about a sixth of the sample.

TRIzol reagent was used to extract blood RNA from unsorted whole blood, while the DNeasy Blood & Tissue kit provided the germline DNA. Source material: peripheral blood. The receptors derive from a woman aged 25 to 39 with primary liver carcinoma and hepatitis B virus infection.

This clonotype was recorded only once. The junction and the germline gene differ at one end; a read error may be behind it. The rearrangement links TRBV11-2 to TRBJ2-5; tentatively, D is TRBD1 or TRBD2 (5 bases each). Germline-derived CDR1 and CDR2 are SGHAT and FQNNGV. The CDR3 is 11 amino acids. The CDR3 protein is CASTGTPTQYF. The DNA for the CDR3 is TGCGCCAGCACCGGGACGCCGACCCAGTACTTC.

About this clonotype itself: One end of the junction does not line up with germline, which may come from a read error. The chain carries TRBV11-2 and TRBJ2-7; D is unresolved. The CDR3 contains 14 residues. The germline V gene has CDR1 SGHAT and CDR2 FQNNGV. The CDR3, as DNA: TGTGCCAACAGCTTTAATCCATGGTGGTACGAGCAGTACTTC. Its translation is CANSFNPWWYEQYF.

This clonotype was seen repeatedly, ten times or more. This chain links TRBV6-5 with TRBJ1-2, with a possible D match to TRBD1 (6 bases). Germline lookup yields CDR1 MNHEY and CDR2 SVGAGI. The CDR3 spans 15 residues. Trimming stripped 5 bases from V and 2 bases from J, with 15 bases between. The CDR3 is CASSRGQSANYGYTF. CDR3 bases: TGTGCCAGCAGTAGAGGACAGTCGGCCAACTATGGCTACACCTTC.

Here the CDR3 DNA reads TGTGCCAGCAGCTTAGCGAATTGGGGTGGTGGCTACACCTTC. It translates to CASSLANWGGGYTF. The chain joins TRBV7-8 to TRBJ1-2; D is unclear. The CDR3 has 14 amino acids. Germline lookup yields CDR1 SGHVS and CDR2 FQNEAQ. Between the trimmed V and J ends, which lost 0 bases and 7 bases, there was a span of 12 bases. Drawing the rest from reference TRBV7-8 and TRBJ1-2, the complete variable domain is GAGVSQSPRYKVAKRGQDVALRCDPISGHVSLFWYQQALGQGPEFLTYFQNEAQLDKSGLPSDRFFAERPEGSVSTLKIQRTQQEDSAVYLCASSLANWGGGYTFGSGTRLTVV.

This clonotype was observed many times. This chain joins TRBV10-2 and TRBJ1-5; D uncertain. V lost 2 bases, J lost 4 bases, and 6 bases lay in between. Per the germline V gene, CDR1 is WSHSY and CDR2 is SAAADI. CDR3 size: 13 residues. The CDR3 bases are TGCGCCAGCAGTGAGCATGAGAATCAGCCCCAGCATTTT. It codes for CASSEHENQPQHF.

Of note for this clonotype: This sequence may be a read error, since a much larger clone differs from it by one base. V and J are TRBV6-5 and TRBJ1-1; D unresolved. The CDR3 loop spans 14 amino acids. Germline V gene data show CDR1 as MNHEY and CDR2 as SVGAGI. Trimming pared 10 bases from V and 2 bases from J, leaving 17 bases between. The CDR3 nucleotides are TGTGCCAACAGCCGCGTTTGGGGAAACACTGAAGCTTTCTTT. Translated, it gives CANSRVWGNTEAFF.

Details on this clonotype: An end of the junction does not agree with germline; a read error may underlie this. The chain links TRBV7-9 to TRBJ1-2; D uncertain. The germline V gene encodes CDR1 SEHNR and CDR2 FQNEAQ (reference sequence). The CDR3 extends over 14 amino acids. The CDR3 bases are TGTGTCAGCAATGCAGGTTCGGGTAACTATGGCTACACCTTC. Translated, it gives CVSNAGSGNYGYTF.

This clonotype appeared once. V usage is TRBV6-6 and J usage is TRBJ1-5; TRBD1 matches at 8 bases. Trimming took 6 bases from V and 7 from J; bases not matched to a gene: 8. Per the germline V gene, CDR1 is MNHNY and CDR2 is SVGAGI (reference sequence). CDR3 size: 14 residues. CDR3 protein: CASSIRTGKQPQHF. For the CDR3, the DNA is TGTGCCAGCAGCATCAGGACAGGGAAACAGCCCCAGCATTTT.

Remarks on this clonotype: Relative to the germline gene, one junction end is altered; a read error may explain this. The V and J genes are TRBV11-1 and TRBJ2-1; D is tentatively TRBD1 or TRBD2 (5 bases each). The CDR3 runs to 18 residues. The germline V gene encodes CDR1 SGHAT and CDR2 FQDESV (reference sequence). The CDR3 is CASSHLKGLAWGYNEQFF. CDR3 nucleotides: TGCGCCAGCAGCCACCTGAAGGGGCTAGCATGGGGATACAATGAGCAGTTCTTC.